This T cell receptor (beta chain) emerged from a study of Ad26.COV2.S vaccination and SARS-CoV-2 variants. Treatment denoted: roughly 18 received Ad26.COV2.S at low or high dose, single or two shots; 5 received placebo; per-sample allocation not given. Following the first vaccine or placebo injection, samples were taken on day 63. The assay was immunoSEQ multiplex PCR, and TCRdb's table has in-frame clones only and misses some. The profile shows 200,000 to 250,000 clones, roughly 90% of them singletons. The CDR3 runs 14 residues. Per germline, CDR1 MDHEN and CDR2 SYDVKM. V was cut by 2 bases and J by 8 bases, with 12 bases left in between.

This rearrangement joins TRBV28 to TRBJ1-4; D remains ambiguous. Specimen: peripheral blood, collected in a trial of Ad26.COV2.S vaccine versus placebo. The sequence was obtained from a person between 18 and 65 years old who received the Ad26.COV2.S COVID-19 vaccine or a placebo. CDR3 protein: CASSLSPEWEKLFF. CDR3 DNA: TGTGCCAGCAGTTTAAGTCCAGAGTGGGAAAAACTGTTTTTT.